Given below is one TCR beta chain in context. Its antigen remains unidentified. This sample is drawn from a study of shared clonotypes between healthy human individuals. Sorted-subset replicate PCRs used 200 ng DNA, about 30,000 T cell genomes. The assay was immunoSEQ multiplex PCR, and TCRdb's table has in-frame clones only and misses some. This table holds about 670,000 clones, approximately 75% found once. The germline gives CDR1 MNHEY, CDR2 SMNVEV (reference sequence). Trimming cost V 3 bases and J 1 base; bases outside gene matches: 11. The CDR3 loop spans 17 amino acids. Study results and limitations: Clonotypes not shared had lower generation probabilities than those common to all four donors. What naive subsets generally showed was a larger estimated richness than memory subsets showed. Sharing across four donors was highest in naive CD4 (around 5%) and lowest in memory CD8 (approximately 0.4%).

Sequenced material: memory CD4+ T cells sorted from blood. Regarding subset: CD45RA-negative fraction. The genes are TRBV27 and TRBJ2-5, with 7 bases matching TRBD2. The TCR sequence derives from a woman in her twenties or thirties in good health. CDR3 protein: CASSFLPGGAGQETQYF. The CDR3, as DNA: TGTGCCAGCAGTTTTCTTCCGGGGGGAGCGGGCCAAGAGACCCAGTACTTC.